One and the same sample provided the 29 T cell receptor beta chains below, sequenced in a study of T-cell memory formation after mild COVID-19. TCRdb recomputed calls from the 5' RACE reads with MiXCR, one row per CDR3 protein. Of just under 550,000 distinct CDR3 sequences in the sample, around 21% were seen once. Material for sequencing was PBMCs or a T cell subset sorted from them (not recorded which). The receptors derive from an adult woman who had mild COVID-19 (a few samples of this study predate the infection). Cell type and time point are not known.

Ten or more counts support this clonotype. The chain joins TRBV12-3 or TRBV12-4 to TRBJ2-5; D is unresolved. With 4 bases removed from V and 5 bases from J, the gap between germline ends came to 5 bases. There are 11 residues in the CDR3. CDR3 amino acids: CASSSGETQYF. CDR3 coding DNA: TGTGCCAGCAGTTCCGGTGAGACCCAGTACTTC.

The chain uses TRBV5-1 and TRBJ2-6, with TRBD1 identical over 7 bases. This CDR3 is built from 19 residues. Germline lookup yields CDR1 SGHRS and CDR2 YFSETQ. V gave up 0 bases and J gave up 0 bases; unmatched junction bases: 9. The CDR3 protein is CASSLEPGQPSSGANVLTF. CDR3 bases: TGCGCCAGCAGCTTGGAGCCGGGACAGCCAAGCTCTGGGGCCAACGTCCTGACTTTC.

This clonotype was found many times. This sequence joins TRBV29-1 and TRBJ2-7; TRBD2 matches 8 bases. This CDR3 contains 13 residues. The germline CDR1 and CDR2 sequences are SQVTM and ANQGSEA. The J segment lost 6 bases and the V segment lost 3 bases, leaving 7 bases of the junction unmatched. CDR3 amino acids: CSVEWLAGAEQYF. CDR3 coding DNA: TGCAGCGTTGAGTGGCTAGCGGGTGCCGAGCAGTACTTC.

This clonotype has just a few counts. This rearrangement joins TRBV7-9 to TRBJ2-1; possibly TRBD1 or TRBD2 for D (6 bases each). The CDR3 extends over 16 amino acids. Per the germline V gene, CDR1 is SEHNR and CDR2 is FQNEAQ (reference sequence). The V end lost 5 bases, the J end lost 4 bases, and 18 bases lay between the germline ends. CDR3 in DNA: TGTGCCAGCAGCCCTGCCGCGTTAGGGGGGTACAATGAGCAGTTCTTC. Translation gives CASSPAALGGYNEQFF.

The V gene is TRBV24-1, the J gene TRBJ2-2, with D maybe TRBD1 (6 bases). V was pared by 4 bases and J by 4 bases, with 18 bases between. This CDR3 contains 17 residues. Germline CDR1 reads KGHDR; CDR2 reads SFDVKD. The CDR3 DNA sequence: TGTGCCACCAGTGAGAGAAAGATGACAGGACTCACCGGGGAGCTGTTTTTT. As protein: CATSERKMTGLTGELFF.

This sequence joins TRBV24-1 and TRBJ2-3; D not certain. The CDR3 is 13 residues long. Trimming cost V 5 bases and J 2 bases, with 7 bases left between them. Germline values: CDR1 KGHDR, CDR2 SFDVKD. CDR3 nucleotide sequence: TGTGCCACCAGTGGGGATGCCACAGATACGCAGTATTTT. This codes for CATSGDATDTQYF.

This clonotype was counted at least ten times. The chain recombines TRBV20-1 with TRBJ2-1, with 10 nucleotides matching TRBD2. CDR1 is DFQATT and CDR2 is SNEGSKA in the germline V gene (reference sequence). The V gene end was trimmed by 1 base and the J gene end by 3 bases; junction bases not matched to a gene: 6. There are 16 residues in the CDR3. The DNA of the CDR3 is TGCAGTGCTAGAGGCCTAGCGGGAGATGTCTACAATGAGCAGTTCTTC. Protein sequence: CSARGLAGDVYNEQFF.

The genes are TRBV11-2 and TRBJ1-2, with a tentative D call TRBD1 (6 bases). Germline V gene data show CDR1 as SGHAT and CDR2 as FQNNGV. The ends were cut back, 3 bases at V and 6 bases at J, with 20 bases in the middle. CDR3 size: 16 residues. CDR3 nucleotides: TGTGCCAGCAGCTTGGGGCCCGGCGGGGGCCTAGATGGCTACACCTTC. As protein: CASSLGPGGGLDGYTF.

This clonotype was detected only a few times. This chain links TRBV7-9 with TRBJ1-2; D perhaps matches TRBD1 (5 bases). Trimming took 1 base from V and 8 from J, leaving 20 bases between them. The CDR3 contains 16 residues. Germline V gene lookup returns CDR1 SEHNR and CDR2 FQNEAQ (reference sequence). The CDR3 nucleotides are TGTGCCAGCAGCTTAGACCACCCGGGACCCATGGGCGGCTACACCTTC. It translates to CASSLDHPGPMGGYTF.

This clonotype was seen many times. CDR3 nucleotides: TGTGCCAGCAGCCCCCGGACAGGGAATAATTCACCCCTCCACTTT. Translation: CASSPRTGNNSPLHF. J is TRBJ1-6 and V is TRBV9; 8 bases are shared with TRBD1. The CDR3 spans 15 residues. Unmatched junction bases numbered 5, after V lost 4 bases and J lost 5 bases. Per the germline V gene, CDR1 is SGDLS and CDR2 is YYNGEE.

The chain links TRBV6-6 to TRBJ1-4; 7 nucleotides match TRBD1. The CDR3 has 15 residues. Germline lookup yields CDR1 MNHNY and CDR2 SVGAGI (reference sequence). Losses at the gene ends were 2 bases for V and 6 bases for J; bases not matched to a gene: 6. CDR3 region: CASSYPGGTHEKLFF. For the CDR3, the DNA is TGTGCCAGCAGTTACCCAGGGGGGACTCATGAAAAACTGTTTTTT.

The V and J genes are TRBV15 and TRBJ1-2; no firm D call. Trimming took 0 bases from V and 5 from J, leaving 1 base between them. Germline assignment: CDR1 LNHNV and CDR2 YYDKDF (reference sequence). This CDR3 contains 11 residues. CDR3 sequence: CATSRDYGYTF. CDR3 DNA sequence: TGTGCCACCAGCAGAGATTATGGCTACACCTTC.

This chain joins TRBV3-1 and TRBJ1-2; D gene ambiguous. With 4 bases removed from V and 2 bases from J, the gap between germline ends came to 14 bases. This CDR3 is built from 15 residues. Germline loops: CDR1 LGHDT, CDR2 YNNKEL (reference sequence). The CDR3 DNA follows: TGTGCCAGCAGCCCGCCCTGGCGAGGGAACTATGGCTACACCTTC. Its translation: CASSPPWRGNYGYTF.

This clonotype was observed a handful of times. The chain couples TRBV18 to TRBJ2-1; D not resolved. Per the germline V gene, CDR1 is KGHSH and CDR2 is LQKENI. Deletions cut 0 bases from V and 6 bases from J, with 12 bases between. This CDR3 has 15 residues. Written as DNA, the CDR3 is TGTGCCAGCTCACCACCGGAAAGGAGCATCAATGAGCAGTTCTTC. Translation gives CASSPPERSINEQFF.

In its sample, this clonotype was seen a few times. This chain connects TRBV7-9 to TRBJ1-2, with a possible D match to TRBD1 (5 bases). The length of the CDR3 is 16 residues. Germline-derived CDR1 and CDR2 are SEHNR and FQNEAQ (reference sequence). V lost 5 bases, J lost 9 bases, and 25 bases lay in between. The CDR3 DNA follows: TGTGCCAGCAGCCAAACCGAGGGGATACCTTCTCTGAGCTACACCTTC. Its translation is CASSQTEGIPSLSYTF.

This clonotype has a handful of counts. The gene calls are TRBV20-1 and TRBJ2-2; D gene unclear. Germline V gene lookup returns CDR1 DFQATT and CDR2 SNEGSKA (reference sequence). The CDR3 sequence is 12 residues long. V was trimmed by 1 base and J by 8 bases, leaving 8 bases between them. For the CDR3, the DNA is TGCAGTGCTAGAGGCGCTGCGGGGGAGCTGTTTTTT. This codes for CSARGAAGELFF.

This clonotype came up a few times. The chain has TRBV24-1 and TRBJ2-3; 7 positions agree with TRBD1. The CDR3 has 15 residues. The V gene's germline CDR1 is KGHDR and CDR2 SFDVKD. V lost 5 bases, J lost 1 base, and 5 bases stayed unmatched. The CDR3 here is CATSARTGRTDTQYF. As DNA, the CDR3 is TGTGCCACCAGTGCCAGGACAGGACGCACAGATACGCAGTATTTT.

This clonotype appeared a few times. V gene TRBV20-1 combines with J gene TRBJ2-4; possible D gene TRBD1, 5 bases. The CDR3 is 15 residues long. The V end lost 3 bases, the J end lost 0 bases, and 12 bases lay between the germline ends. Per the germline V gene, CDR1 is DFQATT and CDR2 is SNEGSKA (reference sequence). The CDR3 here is CSARDTRIAKNIQYF. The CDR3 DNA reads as TGCAGTGCTAGGGACACTCGGATAGCCAAAAACATTCAGTACTTC.

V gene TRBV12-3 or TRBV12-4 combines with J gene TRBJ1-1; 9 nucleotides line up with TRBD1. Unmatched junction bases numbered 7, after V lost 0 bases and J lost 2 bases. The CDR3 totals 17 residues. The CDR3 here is CASSLAPGQGSNTEAFF. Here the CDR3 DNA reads TGTGCCAGCAGTTTAGCCCCCGGACAGGGGAGCAACACTGAAGCTTTCTTT.

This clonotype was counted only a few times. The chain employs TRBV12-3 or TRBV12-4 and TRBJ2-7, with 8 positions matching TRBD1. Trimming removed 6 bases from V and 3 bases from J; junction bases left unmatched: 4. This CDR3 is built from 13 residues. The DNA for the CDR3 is TGTGCCAGCAGAGGACAGGGCGGCTACGAGCAGTACTTC. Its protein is CASRGQGGYEQYF.

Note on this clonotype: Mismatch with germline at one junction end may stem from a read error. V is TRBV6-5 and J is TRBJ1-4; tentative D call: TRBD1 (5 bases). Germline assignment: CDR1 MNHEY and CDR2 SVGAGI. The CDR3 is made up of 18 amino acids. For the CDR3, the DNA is TGTGCAAGCAGTTACTCGAGTGACAGTACAGTAACTAATGAAAAACTGTTTTTT. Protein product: CASSYSSDSTVTNEKLFF.

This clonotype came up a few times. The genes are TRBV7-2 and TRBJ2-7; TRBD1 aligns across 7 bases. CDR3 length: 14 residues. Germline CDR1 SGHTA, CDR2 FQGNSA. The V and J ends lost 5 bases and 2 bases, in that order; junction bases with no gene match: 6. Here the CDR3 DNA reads TGTGCCAGCAGCCTGACAGGGAATACCTACGAGCAGTACTTC. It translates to CASSLTGNTYEQYF. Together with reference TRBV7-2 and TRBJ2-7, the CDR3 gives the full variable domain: GAGVSQSPSNKVTEKGKDVELRCDPISGHTALYWYRQSLGQGLEFLIYFQGNSAPDKSGLPSDRFSAERTGGSVSTLTIQRTQQEDSAVYLCASSLTGNTYEQYFGPGTRLTVT.

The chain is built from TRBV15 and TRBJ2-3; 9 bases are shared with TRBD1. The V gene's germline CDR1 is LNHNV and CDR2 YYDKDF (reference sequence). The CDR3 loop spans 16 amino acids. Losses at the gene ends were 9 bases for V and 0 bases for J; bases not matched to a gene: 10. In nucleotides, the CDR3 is TGTGCCACTGGGACAGGGTTACGTTCTAGCACAGATACGCAGTATTTT. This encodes CATGTGLRSSTDTQYF.

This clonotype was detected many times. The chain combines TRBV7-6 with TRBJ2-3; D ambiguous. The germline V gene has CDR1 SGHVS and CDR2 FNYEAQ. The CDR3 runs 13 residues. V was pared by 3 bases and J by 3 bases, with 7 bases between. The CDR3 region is CASSFPGTDTQYF. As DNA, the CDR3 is TGTGCCAGCAGCTTTCCCGGGACAGATACGCAGTATTTT.

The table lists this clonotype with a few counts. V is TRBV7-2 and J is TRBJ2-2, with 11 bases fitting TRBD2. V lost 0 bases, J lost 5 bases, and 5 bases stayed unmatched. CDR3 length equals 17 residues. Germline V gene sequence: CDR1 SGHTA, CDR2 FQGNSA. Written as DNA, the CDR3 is TGTGCCAGCAGCTTAGCGGCTAGCGGGAGGTTGACCGGGGAGCTGTTTTTT. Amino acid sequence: CASSLAASGRLTGELFF.

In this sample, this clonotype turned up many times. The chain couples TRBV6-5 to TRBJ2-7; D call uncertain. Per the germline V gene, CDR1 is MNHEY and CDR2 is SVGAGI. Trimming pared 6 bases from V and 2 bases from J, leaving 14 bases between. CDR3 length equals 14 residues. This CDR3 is CASRPGRTTYEQYF. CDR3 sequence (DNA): TGTGCCAGCAGGCCGGGTCGAACTACCTACGAGCAGTACTTC.

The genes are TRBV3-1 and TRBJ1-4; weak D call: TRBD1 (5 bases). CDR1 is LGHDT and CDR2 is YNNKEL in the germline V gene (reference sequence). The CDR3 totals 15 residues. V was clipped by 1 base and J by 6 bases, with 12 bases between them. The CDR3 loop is CASSQGQGFYEKLFF. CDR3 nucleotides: TGTGCCAGCAGCCAAGGCCAGGGTTTTTATGAAAAACTGTTTTTT.

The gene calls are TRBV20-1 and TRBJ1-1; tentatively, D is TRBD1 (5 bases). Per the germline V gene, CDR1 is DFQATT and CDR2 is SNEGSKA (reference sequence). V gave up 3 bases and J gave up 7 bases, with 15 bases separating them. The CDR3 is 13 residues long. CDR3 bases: TGCAGTGCTAGGAGGGGCGGGAGGGGTGAAGCTTTCTTT. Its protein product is CSARRGGRGEAFF.

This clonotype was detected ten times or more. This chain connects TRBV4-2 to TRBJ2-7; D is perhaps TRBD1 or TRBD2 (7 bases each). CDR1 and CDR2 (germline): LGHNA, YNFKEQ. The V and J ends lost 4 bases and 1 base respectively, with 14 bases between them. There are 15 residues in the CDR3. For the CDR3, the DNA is TGTGCCAGCAGCCCAGGGGGGGGAAGTTCCTACGAGCAGTACTTC. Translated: CASSPGGGSSYEQYF.